This TCR beta chain was observed in a study of T-cell memory formation after mild COVID-19. Whole-study context: Clusters of TCRs were largely donor specific.

Whole-study results and caveats: CD4+ contracting clones lay mainly in CM and EM, CD8+ ones in EMRA. Day 15 to 85 contracting clones showed balanced CD4/CD8; day 15 to 37 expanders favored CD4+.

With constant-segment primers, 5'RACE yielded cDNA libraries of TCR alpha and TCR beta that carried sample barcodes and UMIs. From the 5' RACE reads, TCRdb called clonotypes with MiXCR, one entry per CDR3 protein. The sample lists hundreds of thousands of distinct CDR3 sequences; about 15% were seen once. This clonotype was observed many times. Its antigen is not known. The CDR3 loop spans 16 amino acids. With V trimmed by 4 bases and J by 6 bases, 8 bases remained unmatched. Germline CDR1 is LGHNA and CDR2 is YSLEER. The chain carries TRBV4-3 and TRBJ2-3; 12 nucleotides align to TRBD2. The origin of this receptor is a man aged 18 to 30 who had mild COVID-19 (a few samples of this study predate the infection). Cell type and time point are not known. The sequenced sample was PBMCs or a T cell subset sorted from them (not recorded which). The CDR3 DNA reads as TGCGCCAGCAGCCCGGTGCTAGCGGGGGGGCCGGATACGCAGTATTTT. Protein product: CASSPVLAGGPDTQYF.